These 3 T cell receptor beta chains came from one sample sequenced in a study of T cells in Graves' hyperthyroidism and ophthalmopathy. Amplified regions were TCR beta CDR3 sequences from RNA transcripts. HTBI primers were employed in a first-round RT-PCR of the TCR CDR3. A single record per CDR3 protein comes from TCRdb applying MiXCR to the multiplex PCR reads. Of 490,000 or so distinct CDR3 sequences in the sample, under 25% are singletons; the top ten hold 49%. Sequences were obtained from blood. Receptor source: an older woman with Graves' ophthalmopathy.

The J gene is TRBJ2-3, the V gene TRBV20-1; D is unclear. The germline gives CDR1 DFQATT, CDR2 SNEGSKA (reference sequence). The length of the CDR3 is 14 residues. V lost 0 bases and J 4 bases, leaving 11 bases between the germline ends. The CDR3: CSARDSGGPDTQYF. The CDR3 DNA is TGCAGTGCTAGAGATTCAGGCGGTCCAGATACGCAGTATTTT.

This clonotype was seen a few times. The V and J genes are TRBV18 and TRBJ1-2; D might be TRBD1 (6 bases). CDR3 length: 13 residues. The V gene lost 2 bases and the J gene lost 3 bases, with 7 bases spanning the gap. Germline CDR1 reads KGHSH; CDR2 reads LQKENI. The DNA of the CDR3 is TGTGCCAGCTCACCATCAGGGGACTATGGCTACACCTTC. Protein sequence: CASSPSGDYGYTF.

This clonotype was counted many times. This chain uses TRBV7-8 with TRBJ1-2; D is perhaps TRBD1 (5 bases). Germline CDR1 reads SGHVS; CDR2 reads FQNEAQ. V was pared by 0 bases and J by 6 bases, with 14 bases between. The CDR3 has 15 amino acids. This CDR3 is CASSLANGGADGYTF. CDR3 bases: TGTGCCAGCAGCTTAGCCAACGGAGGGGCAGATGGCTACACCTTC.